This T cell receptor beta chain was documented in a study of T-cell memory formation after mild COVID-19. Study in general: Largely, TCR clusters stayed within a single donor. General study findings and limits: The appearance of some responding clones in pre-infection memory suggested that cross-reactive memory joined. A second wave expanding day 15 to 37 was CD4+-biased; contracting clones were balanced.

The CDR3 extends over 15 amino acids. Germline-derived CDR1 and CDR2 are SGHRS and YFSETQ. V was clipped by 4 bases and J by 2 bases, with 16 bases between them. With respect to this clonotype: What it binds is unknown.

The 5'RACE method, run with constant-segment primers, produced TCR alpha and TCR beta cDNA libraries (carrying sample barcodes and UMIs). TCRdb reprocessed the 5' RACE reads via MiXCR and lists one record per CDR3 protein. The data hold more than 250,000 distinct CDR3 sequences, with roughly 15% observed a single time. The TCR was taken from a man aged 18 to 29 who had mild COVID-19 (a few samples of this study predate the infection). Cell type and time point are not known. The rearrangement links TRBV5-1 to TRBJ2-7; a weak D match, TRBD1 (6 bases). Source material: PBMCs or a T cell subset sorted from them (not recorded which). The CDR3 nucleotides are TGCGCCAGCAGCCCCAGGACAGACAATACCTACGAGCAGTACTTC. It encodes CASSPRTDNTYEQYF.